This paragraph covers one TCR beta chain sequence. Its antigen is currently unknown. The library was prepared for alpha chains; this beta chain is a stray read, so its frequency means little. This CDR3 contains 13 residues. V dropped 3 bases and J dropped 8; count of bases not matched to a gene: 6. Constant-region reverse primers amplified full-length variable regions, followed by semi-nested Nested Universal Primer A PCR. TCRdb re-called the 5' RACE reads through MiXCR, storing one row per CDR3 protein. This sample has about a hundred distinct CDR3 sequences; 95% occur once, and the top ten carry about 16%. General study findings and limits: Tumor-infiltrating Treg TCR alpha and beta sequences overlapped most with tumor naive CD4+ T cells, then blood naive. The TCR gene usage of tumor memory CD4+ T cells clustered together with blood and lymph node memory CD4+ cells and with lymph node naive CD4+ cells. Larger-cohort validation covered only one TCR beta V-J rearrangement.

The receptor's source is a female donor with breast cancer. The sample was naive CD4+ T cells sorted from a lymph node. Specified subset: naive CD4+ T cells, CD4+CD45RA+CD25-. The chain links TRBV12-3 or TRBV12-4 to TRBJ1-2, with 7 bases aligning to TRBD1. CDR3 nucleotides: TGTGCCAGCAGTTTTAGGGGGCCTGGCGGCTACACCTTC. Translation gives CASSFRGPGGYTF.